The rows below give T cell receptor beta chains drawn from one sample of a study of cytomegalovirus exposure and HLA in healthy donors. TCRdb's copy holds only in-frame clones and misses some; the assay was immunoSEQ multiplex PCR. The profile shows 110,000 to 150,000 clones, roughly 9.7% of them singletons. The specimen was PBMCs. These receptors all come from a man aged 50 to 60 in good health and CMV-seronegative. The CDR3 runs from the conserved cysteine through the conserved F or W. A D gene is named only where the DNA matches it firmly. For some rows the clone size is stated as once, few or many, or as a class when expanded; others skip it.

J gene,V gene,clone size,D gene,CDR3 DNA,CDR3 protein
TRBJ2-1,TRBV18,-,TRBD2,TGTGCCAGCTCACCTCTTCCGGGACTAGCGTACAATGAGCAGTTCTTC,CASSPLPGLAYNEQFF
TRBJ2-5,TRBV5-1,-,TRBD2,TGCGCCAGCAGCTTTGGCGGGGGGGCAGAAGAGACCCAGTACTTC,CASSFGGGAEETQYF
TRBJ2-7,TRBV5-1,-,TRBD1,TGCGCCAGCAGAACCGGGACAGGATCCCTCTACGAGCAGTACTTC,CASRTGTGSLYEQYF
TRBJ2-7,TRBV6-6,many,TRBD2,TGTGCCAGCAGTTCGAGTAGCGGGAGCGTCAACGAGCAGTACTTC,CASSSSSGSVNEQYF
TRBJ2-3,TRBV6-4,few,TRBD2,TGTGCCAGCAGTGACGGCGGGGGGGCATCAGATACGCAGTATTTT,CASSDGGGASDTQYF
TRBJ1-4,TRBV5-6,few,-,TGTGCCAGCAGCTCGGGCAGGCACTCGGGGAAACTGTTTTTT,CASSSGRHSGKLFF
TRBJ2-3,TRBV6-1,-,TRBD2,TGTGCCAGCAGTGATGGGACTAGCGGGGCCCGAAGCACAGATACGCAGTATTTT,CASSDGTSGARSTDTQYF
TRBJ1-1,TRBV6-1,-,-,TGTGCCAGCAGCAGGGCCCAGAACACTGAAGCTTTCTTT,CASSRAQNTEAFF
TRBJ2-1,TRBV2,-,-,TGTGCCAGCAGTGAAGCGGGCATCAATGAGCAGTTCTTC,CASSEAGINEQFF
TRBJ1-5,TRBV27,-,-,TGTGCCAGCAGTTCCAGGGCGAGCAATCAGCCCCAGCATTTT,CASSSRASNQPQHF
TRBJ2-5,TRBV5-1,-,TRBD2,TGCGCCAGCAGCTCGACGGGAGGGCCGGAAGAGACCCAGTACTTC,CASSSTGGPEETQYF
TRBJ2-7,TRBV2,once,-,TGTGCCAGCAGTGAAGTCAGGGGCTCCTACGAGCAGTACTTC,CASSEVRGSYEQYF
TRBJ2-3,TRBV29-1,-,-,TGCAGCGTTAATAAAGATACGCAGTATTTT,CSVNKDTQYF
TRBJ2-7,TRBV28,-,TRBD2,TGTGCCAGCAGTGGGAGGGGACCAAGGAAAGGGCCCGCCTACGAGCAGTACTTC,CASSGRGPRKGPAYEQYF
TRBJ1-1,TRBV7-8,-,TRBD1,TGTGCCAGCAGGCGACAGACAGGGAAAGACACTGAAGCTTTCTTT,CASRRQTGKDTEAFF
TRBJ2-7,TRBV5-1,-,-,TGCGCCAGCAGCCATATAGGGACACCAAGCTCCTACGAGCAGTACTTC,CASSHIGTPSSYEQYF
TRBJ1-5,TRBV28,few,TRBD1,TGTGCCAGCAGACTGACAGGGACACAGCCCCAGCATTTT,CASRLTGTQPQHF
TRBJ1-3,TRBV6-1,-,-,TGTGCCAGCTTAGGGGGTAAAGGTTCTGGAAACACCATATATTTT,CASLGGKGSGNTIYF
TRBJ2-2,TRBV27,few,TRBD1,TGTGCCAGCAGATCCTCCGGGACAGGGAACACCGGGGAGCTGTTTTTT,CASRSSGTGNTGELFF
TRBJ2-5,TRBV14,-,TRBD2,TGTGCCAGCAGCCAAGGATTGCCCCCGGGACTAGCCCAAGAGACCCAGTACTTC,CASSQGLPPGLAQETQYF
TRBJ2-7,TRBV6-6,-,TRBD1,TGTGCCAGCAGTTACTCGAGACAAAACAGGGGCGAGCAGTACTTC,CASSYSRQNRGEQYF